The present TCR beta chain was sequenced within a study of blood T cell repertoires in COVID-19. Study summary: The United States, Italy and Spain supplied acute and convalescent COVID-19 samples. T cells, B-cell-depleted T cells, or PBMCs provided the cDNA or gDNA that served as material.

Per the authors' pipeline: The assay estimated nucleated cells by amplifying reference gene primers. Assay used: immunoSEQ multiplex PCR; TCRdb lists only in-frame clones, some missing. V and J calls and clone size are as listed in that table; D and trimming were resolved from the DNA. The profile covers tens of thousands of clones, with 65% to 85% appearing a single time and roughly 1.4% taken by the ten largest. With 5 bases removed from V and 1 base from J, the gap between germline ends came to 8 bases. CDR1 is MDHEN and CDR2 is SYDVKM in the germline V gene. The CDR3 has 13 residues. The sample was peripheral blood. The chain recombines TRBV28 with TRBJ1-2; no firm D call. This TCR derives from a man aged 45 to 65 with acute or convalescent COVID-19. The CDR3 is CASSVVSNYGYTF. The DNA for the CDR3 is TGTGCCAGCAGTGTAGTTAGTAACTATGGCTACACCTTC.